This T cell receptor beta chain came from a study of cytomegalovirus exposure and HLA in healthy donors. Study-level results: TCR beta chains numbering more than 150 were designated cytomegalovirus-associated. Accounts indicate the classifier identified cytomegalovirus status with strong specificity and sensitivity. Many donors carried some public TCRs, although rarity characterized most TCR sequences. The authors confirmed in vitro that a few CMV-associated chains were specific for CMV antigens.

Assay: immunoSEQ multiplex PCR; the TCRdb copy retains only in-frame clones and omits some. The sample includes some 120,000 clones, 88% of them seen just once. Germline V lookup: CDR1 WNHNN, CDR2 SYGVQD (reference sequence). The CDR3 consists of 14 residues. V was shortened by 2 bases and J by 10 bases, with 17 bases between the two germline ends. In the case of this clone: The antigen remains unidentified.

Sequencing was carried out using PBMCs. The TCR was taken from a man aged 30 to 45 in good health and CMV-seronegative. This chain links TRBV10-1 with TRBJ1-1; a weak D match, TRBD1 (5 bases). The CDR3 nucleotides read TGCGCCAGCAGTGAGGGGGGTCGGGGGGGGACAGCTTTCTTT. This codes for CASSEGGRGGTAFF.